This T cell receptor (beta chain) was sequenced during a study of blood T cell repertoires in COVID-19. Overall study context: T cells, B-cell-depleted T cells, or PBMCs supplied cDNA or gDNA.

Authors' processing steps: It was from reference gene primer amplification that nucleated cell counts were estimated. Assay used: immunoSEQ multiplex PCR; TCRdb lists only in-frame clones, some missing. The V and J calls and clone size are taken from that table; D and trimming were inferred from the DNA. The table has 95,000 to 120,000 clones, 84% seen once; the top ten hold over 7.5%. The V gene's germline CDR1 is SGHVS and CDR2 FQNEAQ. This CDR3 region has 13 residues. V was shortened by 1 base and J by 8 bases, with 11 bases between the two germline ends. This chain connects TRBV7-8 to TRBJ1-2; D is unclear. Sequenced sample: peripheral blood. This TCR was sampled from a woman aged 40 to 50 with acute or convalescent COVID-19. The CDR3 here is CASSLGREDGYTF. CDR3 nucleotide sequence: TGTGCCAGCAGCTTAGGGCGGGAAGACGGCTACACCTTC.